The 18 T cell receptor beta chains below come from one sample, sequenced in a study of T-cell reconstitution after alpha-beta-depleted transplantation in children. Study-level points and caveats: Expanded clones from the graft, numbering several hundred, reportedly supplied alpha-beta T cells about two months after transplant.

Their antigens remain unidentified. The authors prepared the TCRbeta library with unique molecular identifiers. Using its own MiXCR run on the PCR reads, TCRdb lists one record per CDR3 protein. The repertoire includes around 30,000 distinct CDR3 sequences, around 6.6% of them detected once, and over 20% sits in the top ten. Specimen: peripheral blood, collected 60 days after TCRalphabeta/CD19-depleted stem cell transplant. The receptors derive from a child less than two years old who had a stem cell transplant for acute myeloid leukemia, so the T cells may come from the graft donor.

This clonotype was observed many times. The genes are TRBV6-2 or TRBV6-3 and TRBJ2-3; 12 bases agree with TRBD2. V trimming: 6 bases; J trimming: 6 bases; junction bases outside the gene matches: 4. Germline V lookup: CDR1 MNHEY, CDR2 SVGEGT. The CDR3 totals 14 residues. The CDR3 sequence is CASRRLAGVDTQYF. DNA for the CDR3: TGTGCCAGCAGGCGACTAGCGGGAGTGGATACGCAGTATTTT.

This clonotype was recorded at least ten times. The chain links TRBV6-5 to TRBJ1-5; D not resolved. Trimming removed 11 bases from V and 2 bases from J, with 7 bases in between. CDR1 and CDR2 from the germline V gene are MNHEY and SVGAGI. The CDR3 is made up of 11 amino acids. CDR3 protein: CAAGGNQPQHF. The CDR3 coding sequence is TGTGCCGCAGGAGGCAATCAGCCCCAGCATTTT.

This clonotype was seen ten or more times. The chain employs TRBV6-1 and TRBJ2-3; 11 bases fit TRBD2. The CDR3 consists of 15 residues. The trim removed 4 bases at V and 1 base at J, leaving 1 base unmatched. The germline CDR1 and CDR2 sequences are MNHNS and SASEGT. In DNA, the CDR3 is TGTGCCAGCAGTGGACTAGCGGGGCGCACAGATACGCAGTATTTT. Protein sequence: CASSGLAGRTDTQYF.

This clonotype is medium-sized by share. The chain employs TRBV12-3 or TRBV12-4 and TRBJ2-2, with 7 bases lining up with TRBD1. CDR3 size: 15 residues. The J segment lost 6 bases and the V segment lost 0 bases, leaving 4 bases of the junction unmatched. The CDR3 reads CASSLADREAGELFF. The CDR3 DNA is TGTGCCAGCAGTTTAGCCGACAGGGAAGCCGGGGAGCTGTTTTTT.

This clonotype was detected many times. The genes are TRBV12-3 or TRBV12-4 and TRBJ1-1, with 9 bases fitting TRBD1. This CDR3 has 13 amino acids. V lost 6 bases and J lost 5; bases outside the gene matches: 4. The CDR3 bases are TGTGCCAGCAGGGACAGGGGAGAAACTGAAGCTTTCTTT. Protein sequence: CASRDRGETEAFF.

At least ten counts were recorded for this clonotype. The chain links TRBV29-1 to TRBJ1-2; D remains ambiguous. Germline V gene data show CDR1 as SQVTM and CDR2 as ANQGSEA. Trimming pared 1 base from V and 6 bases from J, leaving 3 bases between. The CDR3 is made up of 10 amino acids. This CDR3 reads CSVEGHGYTF. The CDR3 DNA follows: TGCAGCGTTGAAGGGCATGGCTACACCTTC. Full variable domain (missing parts from reference TRBV29-1 and TRBJ1-2): SAVISQKPSRDICQRGTSLTIQCQVDSQVTMMFWYRQQPGQSLTLIATANQGSEATYESGFVIDKFPISRPNLTFSTLTVSNMSPEDSSIYLCSVEGHGYTFGSGTRLTVV.

This clonotype was picked up many times. The V and J genes are TRBV28 and TRBJ2-7, with D hard to call. Deletions cut 3 bases from V and 1 base from J, with 7 bases between. The CDR3 has 13 amino acids. In germline, CDR1 is MDHEN, CDR2 SYDVKM. The CDR3 nucleotides are TGTGCCAGCAGTTTTTTCATTTCCTACGAGCAGTACTTC. Its translation is CASSFFISYEQYF.

This clonotype was seen many times. V gene TRBV7-9 combines with J gene TRBJ2-3; D is ambiguous. CDR1 SEHNR and CDR2 FQNEAQ come from the germline V gene (reference sequence). The CDR3 consists of 14 residues. V lost 5 bases, J lost 1 base, and 10 bases lay in between. CDR3 region: CASSPRGGTDTQYF. CDR3 DNA: TGTGCCAGCAGCCCAAGAGGTGGCACAGATACGCAGTATTTT.

This clonotype was seen at least ten times. The rearrangement joins TRBV7-6 to TRBJ2-7; D not resolved. The CDR3 has 16 amino acids. The V end was cut by 1 base, the J end by 4 bases, with 17 bases between. Looked up from germline, CDR1 is SGHVS and CDR2 is FNYEAQ. CDR3 residues: CASSLEGPGREYEQYF. The CDR3 DNA follows: TGTGCCAGCAGCTTAGAGGGCCCGGGTAGGGAATACGAGCAGTACTTC.

This clonotype was seen at least ten times. The gene calls are TRBV24-1 and TRBJ2-1; 9 nucleotides agree with TRBD1. The CDR3 is made up of 18 amino acids. Unmatched junction bases numbered 14, after V lost 2 bases and J lost 7 bases. Germline V lookup: CDR1 KGHDR, CDR2 SFDVKD. In DNA form, the CDR3 reads TGTGCCACCAGTGATTCGAGGGACAGGGCATCGGGTTTGAATGAGCAGTTCTTC. Translating it yields CATSDSRDRASGLNEQFF.

At least ten counts were recorded for this clonotype. This sequence joins TRBV12-3 or TRBV12-4 and TRBJ1-2; D is ambiguous. V lost 5 bases and J 3 bases, leaving 19 bases between the germline ends. The CDR3 runs 16 residues. In DNA form, the CDR3 reads TGTGCCAGCAGTCAAACTAGACCCCCCTCGGACTATGGCTACACCTTC. Protein: CASSQTRPPSDYGYTF.

This clonotype was picked up many times. This sequence joins TRBV27 and TRBJ1-5; no firm D call. Germline-derived CDR1 and CDR2 are MNHEY and SMNVEV (reference sequence). With 2 bases removed from V and 5 bases from J, the gap between germline ends came to 7 bases. The CDR3 has 13 residues. The CDR3 spells CASSLKGYQPQHF. The CDR3, as DNA: TGTGCCAGCAGTTTAAAGGGCTATCAGCCCCAGCATTTT.

With regard to this clonotype: A much bigger clone sits one base away, suggesting this may be a read error. J is TRBJ2-2 and V is TRBV25-1; D is perhaps TRBD1 (6 bases). The germline V gene has CDR1 MGHDK and CDR2 SYGVNS. Trimming shortened V by 4 bases and J by 0 bases, and 15 bases separated the two germline ends. The CDR3 sequence is 17 residues long. CDR3 coding DNA: TGTGCCAGCAGTGGATGGGTAGGGGGTGCGAACACCGGGGAGCTGTTTTTT. This codes for CASSGWVGGANTGELFF.

This clonotype was seen ten or more times. This chain connects TRBV20-1 to TRBJ2-7; D call uncertain. The CDR3 contains 10 residues. The V gene's germline CDR1 is DFQATT and CDR2 SNEGSKA (reference sequence). V was clipped by 1 base and J by 4 bases, with 2 bases between them. CDR3: CSARAYEQYF. DNA of the CDR3: TGCAGTGCTAGAGCTTACGAGCAGTACTTC.

This clonotype was seen at least ten times. The V and J genes are TRBV7-8 and TRBJ2-5; 10 bases align to TRBD2. This CDR3 comprises 14 residues. Germline V gene sequence: CDR1 SGHVS, CDR2 FQNEAQ. The ends lost 3 bases at V and 5 bases at J; junction bases unmatched: 3. CDR3 sequence reads: CASSFLAGEETQYF. The DNA for the CDR3 is TGTGCCAGCAGCTTTCTAGCGGGAGAGGAGACCCAGTACTTC.

This clonotype occurred many times. The chain links TRBV24-1 to TRBJ2-2; D uncertain. The CDR3 spans 13 residues. V was shortened by 0 bases and J by 7 bases, with 5 bases between the two germline ends. Germline-derived CDR1 and CDR2 are KGHDR and SFDVKD. CDR3 region: CATSDLKIGELFF. DNA for the CDR3: TGTGCCACCAGTGATTTGAAAATCGGGGAGCTGTTTTTT.

This clonotype was counted many times. The chain uses TRBV5-1 and TRBJ2-5; D call uncertain. The V end was cut by 4 bases, the J end by 2 bases, with 6 bases between. The CDR3 extends over 12 amino acids. Germline V CDR1 and CDR2: SGHRS, YFSETQ. The CDR3 coding sequence is TGCGCCAGCAGCGAATATCAAGAGACCCAGTACTTC. The encoded protein is CASSEYQETQYF. The whole variable domain, remainder taken from reference TRBV5-1 and TRBJ2-5, is KAGVTQTPRYLIKTRGQQVTLSCSPISGHRSVSWYQQTPGQGLQFLFEYFSETQRNKGNFPGRFSGRQFSNSRSEMNVSTLELGDSALYLCASSEYQETQYFGPGTRLLVL.

This clonotype was recorded at least ten times. V is TRBV29-1 and J is TRBJ1-2; tentatively, D is TRBD1 (6 bases). Per the germline V gene, CDR1 is SQVTM and CDR2 is ANQGSEA. V dropped 6 bases and J dropped 4 bases, with 15 bases sitting between them. The CDR3 length is 13 residues. The CDR3 DNA reads TGCAGCGTCCCAGGGGCTACCCCCTATGGCTACACCTTC. This encodes CSVPGATPYGYTF. Full variable domain (remainder filled in from reference TRBV29-1 and TRBJ1-2): SAVISQKPSRDICQRGTSLTIQCQVDSQVTMMFWYRQQPGQSLTLIATANQGSEATYESGFVIDKFPISRPNLTFSTLTVSNMSPEDSSIYLCSVPGATPYGYTFGSGTRLTVV.